This TCR beta chain was identified during a study of T-cell reconstitution after alpha-beta-depleted transplantation in children. Study-level results: For some patients, TCRbeta diversity was high at day 60 because of recipient T cells and thymic progenitors that survived. Approximately two months post-transplant, alpha-beta T cells reportedly originated from several hundred expanded graft clones. It was newly produced T cells that mostly accounted for T-cell counts and diversity one year after transplant.

CDR1 and CDR2 (germline): LNHNV, YYDKDF (reference sequence). With V trimmed by 3 bases and J by 4 bases, 7 bases remained unmatched. The CDR3 has 15 residues. To note about this clonotype: The antigen is not known.

For TCRbeta, the library was prepared with unique molecular identifiers. One entry per CDR3 protein results from TCRdb running MiXCR on the PCR reads. In the table there are 610,000 or so distinct CDR3 sequences, 20% to 30% of which are singletons. Sequences were derived from PBMCs, sampled before TCRalphabeta/CD19-depleted stem cell transplant. This clonotype originated in a boy in the first two years of life with Wiskott-Aldrich syndrome, due to receive a stem cell transplant. V and J are TRBV15 and TRBJ2-3; TRBD2 matches at 7 bases. The CDR3 reads CATSSRGSGADTQYF. CDR3 bases: TGTGCCACCAGCAGTCGCGGGAGTGGAGCAGATACGCAGTATTTT. Based on the CDR3 plus reference TRBV15 and TRBJ2-3, the full variable domain is DAMVIQNPRYQVTQFGKPVTLSCSQTLNHNVMYWYQQKSSQAPKLLFHYYDKDFNNEADTPDNFQSRRPNTSFCFLDIRSPGLGDTAMYLCATSSRGSGADTQYFGPGTRLTVL.